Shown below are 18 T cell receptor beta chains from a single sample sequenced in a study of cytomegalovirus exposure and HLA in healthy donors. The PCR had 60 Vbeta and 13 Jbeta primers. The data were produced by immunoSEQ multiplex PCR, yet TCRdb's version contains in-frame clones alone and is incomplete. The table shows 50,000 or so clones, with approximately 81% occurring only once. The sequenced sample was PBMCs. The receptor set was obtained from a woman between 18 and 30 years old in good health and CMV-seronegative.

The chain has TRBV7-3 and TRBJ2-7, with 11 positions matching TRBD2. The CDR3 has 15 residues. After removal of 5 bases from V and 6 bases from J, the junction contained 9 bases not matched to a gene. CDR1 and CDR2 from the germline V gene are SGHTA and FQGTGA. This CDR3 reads CASSPGLAGGSEQYF. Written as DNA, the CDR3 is TGTGCCAGCAGCCCAGGTCTAGCGGGAGGTAGCGAGCAGTACTTC.

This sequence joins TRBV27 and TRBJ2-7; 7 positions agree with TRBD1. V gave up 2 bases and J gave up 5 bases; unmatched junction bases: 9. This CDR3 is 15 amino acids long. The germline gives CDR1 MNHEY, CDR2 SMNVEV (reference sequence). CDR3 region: CASSLGQAGVHEQYF. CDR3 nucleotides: TGTGCCAGCAGTTTAGGACAGGCTGGAGTCCACGAGCAGTACTTC.

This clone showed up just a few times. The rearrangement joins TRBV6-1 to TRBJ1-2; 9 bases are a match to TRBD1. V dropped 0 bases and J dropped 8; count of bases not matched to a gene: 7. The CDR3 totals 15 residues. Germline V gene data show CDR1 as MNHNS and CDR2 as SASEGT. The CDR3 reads CASSEAEDRGRGYTF. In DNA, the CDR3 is TGTGCCAGCAGTGAAGCGGAGGACAGGGGACGGGGCTACACCTTC.

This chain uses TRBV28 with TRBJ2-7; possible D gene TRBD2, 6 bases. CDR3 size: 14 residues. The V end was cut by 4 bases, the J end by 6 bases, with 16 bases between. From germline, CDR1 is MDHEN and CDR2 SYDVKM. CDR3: CASSSPGSGSEQYF. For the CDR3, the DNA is TGTGCCAGCAGTTCACCGGGATCCGGGAGCGAGCAGTACTTC. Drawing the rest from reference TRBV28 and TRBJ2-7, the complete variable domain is DVKVTQSSRYLVKRTGEKVFLECVQDMDHENMFWYRQDPGLGLRLIYFSYDVKMKEKGDIPEGYSVSREKKERFSLILESASTNQTSMYLCASSSPGSGSEQYFGPGTRLTVT.

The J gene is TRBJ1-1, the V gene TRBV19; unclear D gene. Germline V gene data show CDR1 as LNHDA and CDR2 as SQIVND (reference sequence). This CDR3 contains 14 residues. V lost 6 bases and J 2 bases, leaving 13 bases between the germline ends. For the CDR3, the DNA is TGTGCCAGTAGGTTGGAGGATGGAAACACTGAAGCTTTCTTT. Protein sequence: CASRLEDGNTEAFF.

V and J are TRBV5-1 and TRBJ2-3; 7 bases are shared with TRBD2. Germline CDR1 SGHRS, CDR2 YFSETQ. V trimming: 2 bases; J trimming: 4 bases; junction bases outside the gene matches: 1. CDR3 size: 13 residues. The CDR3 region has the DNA TGCGCCAGCAGCTTACTAGCGCCAGATACGCAGTATTTT. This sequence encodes CASSLLAPDTQYF.

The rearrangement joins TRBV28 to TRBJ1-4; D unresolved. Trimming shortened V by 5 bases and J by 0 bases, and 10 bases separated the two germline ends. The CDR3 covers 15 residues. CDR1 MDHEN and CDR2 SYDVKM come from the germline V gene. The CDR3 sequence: CASSPPGATNEKLFF. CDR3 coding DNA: TGTGCCAGCAGTCCCCCGGGAGCAACTAATGAAAAACTGTTTTTT.

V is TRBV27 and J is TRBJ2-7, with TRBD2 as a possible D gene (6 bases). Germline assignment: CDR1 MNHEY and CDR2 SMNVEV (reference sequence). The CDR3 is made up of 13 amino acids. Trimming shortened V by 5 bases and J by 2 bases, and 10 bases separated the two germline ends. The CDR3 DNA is TGTGCCAGCAGTGGACTACCGACCTACGAGCAGTACTTC. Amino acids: CASSGLPTYEQYF.

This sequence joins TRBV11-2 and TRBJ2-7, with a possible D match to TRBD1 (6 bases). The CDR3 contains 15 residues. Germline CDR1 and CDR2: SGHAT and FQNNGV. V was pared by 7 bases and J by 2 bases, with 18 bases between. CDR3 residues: CASTILSRGPYEQYF. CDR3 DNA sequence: TGTGCCAGCACCATACTAAGCAGGGGACCCTACGAGCAGTACTTC.

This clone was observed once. CDR3 in amino acids: CAWSRGSYNEQFF. The CDR3, as DNA: TGTGCCTGGAGCCGAGGCTCGTACAATGAGCAGTTCTTC. The chain couples TRBV30 to TRBJ2-1; no reliable D call. The V end lost 3 bases, the J end lost 4 bases, and 10 bases lay between the germline ends. This CDR3 contains 13 residues. Germline CDR1 reads GTSNPN; CDR2 reads SVGIG (reference sequence).

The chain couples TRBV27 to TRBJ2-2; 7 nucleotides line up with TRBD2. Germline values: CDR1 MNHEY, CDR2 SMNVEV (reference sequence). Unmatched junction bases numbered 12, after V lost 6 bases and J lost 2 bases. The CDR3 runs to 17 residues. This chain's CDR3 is CASSWAGVNINTGELFF. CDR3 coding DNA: TGTGCCAGCAGCTGGGCGGGGGTTAACATCAACACCGGGGAGCTGTTTTTT.

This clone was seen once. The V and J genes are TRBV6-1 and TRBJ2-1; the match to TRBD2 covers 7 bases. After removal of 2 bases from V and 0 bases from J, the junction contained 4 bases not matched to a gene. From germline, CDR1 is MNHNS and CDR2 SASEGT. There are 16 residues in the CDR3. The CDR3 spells CASSEWGGSSYNEQFF. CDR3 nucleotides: TGTGCCAGCAGTGAATGGGGCGGGAGCTCCTACAATGAGCAGTTCTTC.

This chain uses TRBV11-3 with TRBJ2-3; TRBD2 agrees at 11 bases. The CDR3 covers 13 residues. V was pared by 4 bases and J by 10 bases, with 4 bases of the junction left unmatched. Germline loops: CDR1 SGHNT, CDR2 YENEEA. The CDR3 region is CASSSGLAEAQYF. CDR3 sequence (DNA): TGTGCCAGCAGCTCGGGACTAGCGGAGGCGCAGTATTTT.

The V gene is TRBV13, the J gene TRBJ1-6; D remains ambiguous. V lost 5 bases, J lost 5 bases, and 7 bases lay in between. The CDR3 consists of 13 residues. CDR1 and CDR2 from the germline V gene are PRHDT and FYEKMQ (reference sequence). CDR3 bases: TGTGCCAGCAGCCCTAATAATAATTCACCCCTCCACTTT. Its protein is CASSPNNNSPLHF. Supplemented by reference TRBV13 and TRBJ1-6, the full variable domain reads AAGVIQSPRHLIKEKRETATLKCYPIPRHDTVYWYQQGPGQDPQFLISFYEKMQSDKGSIPDRFSAQQFSDYHSELNMSSLELGDSALYFCASSPNNNSPLHFGNGTRLTVT.

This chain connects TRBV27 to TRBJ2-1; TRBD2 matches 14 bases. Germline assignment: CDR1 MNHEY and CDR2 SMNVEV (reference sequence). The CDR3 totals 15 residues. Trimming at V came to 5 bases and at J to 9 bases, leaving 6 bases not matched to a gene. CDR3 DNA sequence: TGTGCCAGCAGTGTCGGGACTAGCGGGAGAGGTGAGCAGTTCTTC. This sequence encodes CASSVGTSGRGEQFF.

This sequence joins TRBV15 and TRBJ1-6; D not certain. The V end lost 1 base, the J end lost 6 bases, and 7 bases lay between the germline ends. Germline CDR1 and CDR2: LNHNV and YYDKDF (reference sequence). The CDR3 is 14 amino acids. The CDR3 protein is CATSRVQVNSPLHF. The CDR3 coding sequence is TGTGCCACCAGCAGAGTCCAGGTTAATTCACCCCTCCACTTT.

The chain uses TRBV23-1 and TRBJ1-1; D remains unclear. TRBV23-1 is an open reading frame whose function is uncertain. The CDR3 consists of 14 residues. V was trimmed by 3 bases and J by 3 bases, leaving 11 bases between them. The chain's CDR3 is CASSHSDWYTEAFF. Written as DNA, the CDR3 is TGCGCCAGCAGTCATTCGGACTGGTACACTGAAGCTTTCTTT.

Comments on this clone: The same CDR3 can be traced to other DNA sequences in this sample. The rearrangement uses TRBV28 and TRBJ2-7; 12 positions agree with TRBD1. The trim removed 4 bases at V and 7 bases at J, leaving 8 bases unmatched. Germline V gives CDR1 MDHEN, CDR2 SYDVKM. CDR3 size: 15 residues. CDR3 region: CASSSPGQGAGEQYF. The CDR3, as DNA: TGTGCCAGCAGTTCTCCGGGACAGGGGGCAGGGGAGCAGTACTTC.